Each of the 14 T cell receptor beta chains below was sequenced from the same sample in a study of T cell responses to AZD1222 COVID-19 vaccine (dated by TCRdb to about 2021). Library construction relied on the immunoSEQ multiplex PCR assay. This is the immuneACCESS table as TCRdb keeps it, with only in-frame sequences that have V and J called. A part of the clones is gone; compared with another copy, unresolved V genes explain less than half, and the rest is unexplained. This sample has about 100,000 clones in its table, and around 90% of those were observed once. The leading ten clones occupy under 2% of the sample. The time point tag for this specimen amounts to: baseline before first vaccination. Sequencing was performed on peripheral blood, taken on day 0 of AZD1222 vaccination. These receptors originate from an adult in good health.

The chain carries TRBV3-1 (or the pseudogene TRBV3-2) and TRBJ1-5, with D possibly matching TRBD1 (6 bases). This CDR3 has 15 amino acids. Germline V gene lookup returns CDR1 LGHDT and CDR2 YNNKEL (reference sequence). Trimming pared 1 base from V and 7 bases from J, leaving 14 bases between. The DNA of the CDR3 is TGTGCCAGCAGCCAAGGCGGGGGGGCTCGGCAGCCCCAGCATTTT. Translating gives CASSQGGGARQPQHF.

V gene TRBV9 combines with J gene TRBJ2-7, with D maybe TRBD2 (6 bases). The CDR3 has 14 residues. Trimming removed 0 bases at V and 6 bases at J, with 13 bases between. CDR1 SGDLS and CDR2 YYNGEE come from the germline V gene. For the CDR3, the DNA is TGTGCCAGCAGCGTAGCGGGAGTGTACAGCGAGCAGTACTTC. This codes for CASSVAGVYSEQYF.

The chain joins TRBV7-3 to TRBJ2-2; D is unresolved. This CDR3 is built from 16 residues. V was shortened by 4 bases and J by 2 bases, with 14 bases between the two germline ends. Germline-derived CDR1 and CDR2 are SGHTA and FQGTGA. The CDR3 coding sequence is TGTGCCAGCAGCTCCACCCGGGTAGCCAACACCGGGGAGCTGTTTTTT. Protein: CASSSTRVANTGELFF.

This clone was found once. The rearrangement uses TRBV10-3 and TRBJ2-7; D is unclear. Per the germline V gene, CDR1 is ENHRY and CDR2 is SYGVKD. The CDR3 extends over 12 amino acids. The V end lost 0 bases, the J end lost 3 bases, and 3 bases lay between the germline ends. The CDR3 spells CAISESSYEQYF. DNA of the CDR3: TGTGCCATCAGTGAGTCGAGCTACGAGCAGTACTTC.

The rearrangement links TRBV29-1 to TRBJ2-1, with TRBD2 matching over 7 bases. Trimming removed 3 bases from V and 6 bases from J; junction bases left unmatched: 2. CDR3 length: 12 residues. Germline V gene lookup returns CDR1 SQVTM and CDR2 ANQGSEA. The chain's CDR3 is CSVEGGSNEQFF. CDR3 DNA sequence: TGCAGCGTTGAGGGAGGGAGCAATGAGCAGTTCTTC.

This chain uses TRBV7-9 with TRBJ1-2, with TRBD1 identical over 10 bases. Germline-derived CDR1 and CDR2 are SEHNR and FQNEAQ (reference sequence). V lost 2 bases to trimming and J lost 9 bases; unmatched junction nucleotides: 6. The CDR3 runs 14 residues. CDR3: CASSLTGTGVRYTF. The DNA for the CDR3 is TGTGCCAGCAGCTTAACCGGGACAGGGGTTCGCTACACCTTC.

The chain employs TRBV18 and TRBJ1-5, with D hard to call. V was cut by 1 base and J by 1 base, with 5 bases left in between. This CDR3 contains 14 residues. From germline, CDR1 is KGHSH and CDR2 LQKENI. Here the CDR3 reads CASSPRESNQPQHF. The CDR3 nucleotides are TGTGCCAGCTCACCACGGGAGAGCAATCAGCCCCAGCATTTT.

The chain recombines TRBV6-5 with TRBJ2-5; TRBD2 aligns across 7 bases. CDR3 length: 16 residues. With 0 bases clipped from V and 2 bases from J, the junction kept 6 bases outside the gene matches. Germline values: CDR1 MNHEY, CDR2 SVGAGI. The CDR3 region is CASSYSVAGTQETQYF. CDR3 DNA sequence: TGTGCCAGCAGTTACTCGGTAGCGGGTACGCAAGAGACCCAGTACTTC.

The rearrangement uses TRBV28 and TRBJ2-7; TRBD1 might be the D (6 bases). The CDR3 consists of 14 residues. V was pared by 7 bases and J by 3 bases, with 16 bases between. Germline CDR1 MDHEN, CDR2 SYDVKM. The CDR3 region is CASTRGGFGYEQYF. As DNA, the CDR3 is TGTGCCAGCACCCGAGGGGGTTTCGGCTACGAGCAGTACTTC.

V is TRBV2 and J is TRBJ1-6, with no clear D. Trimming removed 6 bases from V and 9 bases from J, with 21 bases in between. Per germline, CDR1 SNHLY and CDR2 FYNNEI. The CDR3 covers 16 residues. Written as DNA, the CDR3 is TGTGCCAGCAGAAAAGATTCGTGGGGTACAAGTTCACCCCTCCACTTT. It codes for CASRKDSWGTSSPLHF.

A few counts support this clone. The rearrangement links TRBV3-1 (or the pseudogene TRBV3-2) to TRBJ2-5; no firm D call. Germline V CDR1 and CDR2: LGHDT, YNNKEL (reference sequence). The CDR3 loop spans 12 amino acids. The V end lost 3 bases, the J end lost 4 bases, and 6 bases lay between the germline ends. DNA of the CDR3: TGTGCCAGCAGCCAGTGGGGAGAGACCCAGTACTTC. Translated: CASSQWGETQYF.

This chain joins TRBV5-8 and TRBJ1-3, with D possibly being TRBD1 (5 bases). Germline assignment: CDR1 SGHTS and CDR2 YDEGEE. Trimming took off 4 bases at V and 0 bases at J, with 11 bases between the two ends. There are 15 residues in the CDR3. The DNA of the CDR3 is TGTGCCAGCAGCCCTTTGGGGGGCTCTGGAAACACCATATATTTT. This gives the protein CASSPLGGSGNTIYF.

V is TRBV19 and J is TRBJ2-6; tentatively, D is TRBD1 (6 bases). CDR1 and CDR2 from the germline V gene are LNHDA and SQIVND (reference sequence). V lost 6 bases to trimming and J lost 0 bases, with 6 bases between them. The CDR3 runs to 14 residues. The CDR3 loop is CASRDSSGANVLTF. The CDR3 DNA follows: TGTGCCAGTAGGGACAGCTCTGGGGCCAACGTCCTGACTTTC.

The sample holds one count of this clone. CDR3 protein: CASSIQGDQPQHF. CDR3 bases: TGCGCCAGCAGCATCCAGGGGGATCAGCCCCAGCATTTT. This rearrangement joins TRBV5-1 to TRBJ1-5; 7 bases are a match to TRBD1. V trimming: 4 bases; J trimming: 5 bases; junction bases outside the gene matches: 3. CDR1 is SGHRS and CDR2 is YFSETQ in the germline V gene. This CDR3 region has 13 residues. Supplemented by reference TRBV5-1 and TRBJ1-5, the full variable domain reads KAGVTQTPRYLIKTRGQQVTLSCSPISGHRSVSWYQQTPGQGLQFLFEYFSETQRNKGNFPGRFSGRQFSNSRSEMNVSTLELGDSALYLCASSIQGDQPQHFGDGTRLSIL.